This TCR beta chain was identified in a study of cytomegalovirus exposure and HLA in healthy donors. Study details: In a later analysis, it was reported that the approximately 110 validation repertoires had been produced on the same platform as the 500 to 750 repertoires belonging to the first cohort. Study-wide points: Associated with cytomegalovirus, according to the listing, were approximately 160 TCR beta chains.

This table comes from immunoSEQ multiplex PCR, and its TCRdb copy is limited to in-frame clones, with some not included. The data show a few hundred thousand clones, with 80% to 90% seen just once and about 2.9% held by the top ten. Worth noting for this clone: Its antigen remains unidentified.

The CDR3 is made up of 12 amino acids. Between the trimmed V and J ends, which lost 5 bases and 4 bases, there was a span of 5 bases. The germline gives CDR1 MNHNY, CDR2 SVGAGI (reference sequence). Sequenced: PBMCs. The origin of this receptor is a woman under 30 in good health and CMV-seronegative. The chain recombines TRBV6-6 with TRBJ2-2; D uncertain. CDR3 DNA sequence: TGTGCCAGCAGTCCCAGCACCGGGGAGCTGTTTTTT. Amino acid sequence: CASSPSTGELFF.